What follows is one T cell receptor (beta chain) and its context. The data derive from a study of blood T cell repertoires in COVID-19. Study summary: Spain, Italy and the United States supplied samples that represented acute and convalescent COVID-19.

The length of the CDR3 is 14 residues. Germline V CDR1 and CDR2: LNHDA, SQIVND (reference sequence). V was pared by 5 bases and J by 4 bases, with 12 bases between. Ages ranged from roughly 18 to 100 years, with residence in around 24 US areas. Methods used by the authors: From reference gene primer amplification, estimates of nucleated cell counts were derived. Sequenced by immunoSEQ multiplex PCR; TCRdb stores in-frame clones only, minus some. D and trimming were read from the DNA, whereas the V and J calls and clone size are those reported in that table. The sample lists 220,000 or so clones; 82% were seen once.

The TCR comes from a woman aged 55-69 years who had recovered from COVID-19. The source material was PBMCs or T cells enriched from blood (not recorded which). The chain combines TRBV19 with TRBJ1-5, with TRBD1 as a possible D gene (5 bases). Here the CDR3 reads CASSYGPGNQPQHF. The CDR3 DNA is TGTGCCAGTAGTTACGGCCCAGGGAATCAGCCCCAGCATTTT.